This TCR beta chain emerged from a study of response to subunit inactivated influenza vaccine. Study results and limitations: The authors suggested that few new T cells are recruited per seasonal influenza vaccination.

CDR3 size: 15 residues. Looked up from germline, CDR1 is KGHSH and CDR2 is LQKENI. V dropped 0 bases and J dropped 3 bases, with 12 bases sitting between them. One entry per CDR3 protein results from TCRdb running MiXCR on the RT-PCR reads. The table lists roughly 570,000 distinct CDR3 sequences, around 13% of them singletons. There are a few counts of this clonotype. Its antigen remains unknown. This sample comprised PBMCs from blood, obtained about 6 weeks after vaccination. The TCR comes from a man aged 50-60 years who received an inactivated influenza vaccine. V usage is TRBV18 and J usage is TRBJ2-7; TRBD2 might be the D (5 bases). The CDR3 DNA follows: TGTGCCAGCTCACCACCGGGAGCAGCCTACTACGAGCAGTACTTC. Translating gives CASSPPGAAYYEQYF. Variable domain in full (rest from reference TRBV18 and TRBJ2-7): NAGVMQNPRHLVRRRGQEARLRCSPMKGHSHVYWYRQLPEEGLKFMVYLQKENIIDESGMPKERFSAEFPKEGPSILRIQQVVRGDSAAYFCASSPPGAAYYEQYFGPGTRLTVT.